This paragraph covers one T cell receptor (beta chain) sequence. This table comes from immunoSEQ multiplex PCR, and its TCRdb copy is limited to in-frame clones, with some not included. The top ten clones hold 5% of a sample with 99,000 or so clones, roughly 82% of them seen once. The data stem from a study of T cell responses to AZD1222 COVID-19 vaccine. V lost 2 bases, J lost 7 bases, and 14 bases lay in between. The CDR3 is 15 amino acids. Germline assignment: CDR1 SNHLY and CDR2 FYNNEI. The chain combines TRBV2 with TRBJ2-2, with D perhaps assigned TRBD1 or TRBD2 (6 bases each). This material consisted of peripheral blood, taken on day 0 of AZD1222 vaccination. The sequence came from an adult in good health. The CDR3 coding sequence is TGTGCCAGCAGTGAAATGACAGGCGGGGTCGGGGAGCTGTTTTTT. Encoded protein: CASSEMTGGVGELFF.